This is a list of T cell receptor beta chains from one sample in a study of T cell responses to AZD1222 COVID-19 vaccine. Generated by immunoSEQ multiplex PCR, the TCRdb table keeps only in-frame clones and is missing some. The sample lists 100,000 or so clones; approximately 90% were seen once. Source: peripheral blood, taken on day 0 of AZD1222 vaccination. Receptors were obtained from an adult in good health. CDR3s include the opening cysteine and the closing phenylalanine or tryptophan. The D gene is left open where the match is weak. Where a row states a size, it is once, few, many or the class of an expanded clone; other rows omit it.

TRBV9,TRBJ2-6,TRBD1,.,CASSPQVGTALSGANVLTF,TGTGCCAGCAGCCCCCAGGTGGGGACAGCTCTATCTGGGGCCAACGTCCTGACTTTC
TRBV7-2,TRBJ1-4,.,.,CASSPLLGGDEKLFF,TGTGCCAGCAGCCCACTACTGGGGGGTGATGAAAAACTGTTTTTT
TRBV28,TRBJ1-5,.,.,CASSLLGILQVIAGQPQHF,TGTGCCAGCAGTTTATTGGGGATCCTCCAGGTGATCGCGGGTCAGCCCCAGCATTTT
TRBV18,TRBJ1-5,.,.,CASSPRHEGVNQPQHF,TGTGCCAGCTCACCACGGCACGAAGGCGTGAATCAGCCCCAGCATTTT
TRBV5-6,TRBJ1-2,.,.,CASSHPQGFGYGYTF,TGTGCCAGCAGCCATCCCCAGGGGTTCGGCTATGGCTACACCTTC
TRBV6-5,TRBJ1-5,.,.,CASRMDNSNQPQHF,TGTGCCAGCAGGATGGACAATAGCAATCAGCCCCAGCATTTT
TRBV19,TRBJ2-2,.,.,CASSVQGNTGELFF,TGTGCCAGTAGCGTCCAGGGAAACACCGGGGAGCTGTTTTTT
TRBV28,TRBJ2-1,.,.,CASSLRAGLGTGNEQFF,TGTGCCAGCAGTTTAAGAGCGGGCCTGGGCACGGGGAATGAGCAGTTCTTC
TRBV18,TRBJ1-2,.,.,CASSPATSTNYGYTF,TGTGCCAGCTCACCTGCGACAAGCACTAACTATGGCTACACCTTC
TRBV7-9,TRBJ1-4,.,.,CASSFAQGAEKLFF,TGTGCCAGCAGCTTTGCACAGGGAGCAGAAAAACTGTTTTTT
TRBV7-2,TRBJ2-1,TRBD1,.,CASSNPGQGGYNEQFF,TGTGCCAGCAGCAATCCGGGACAGGGGGGGTACAATGAGCAGTTCTTC
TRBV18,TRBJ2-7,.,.,CASSPQGRYEQYF,TGTGCCAGCTCACCACAGGGGCGGTACGAGCAGTACTTC
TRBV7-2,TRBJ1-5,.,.,CASSFLGDSNQPQHF,TGTGCCAGCAGCTTTTTAGGGGATAGCAATCAGCCCCAGCATTTT
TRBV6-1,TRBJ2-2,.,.,CASSYMQAGELFF,TGTGCCAGCAGTTATATGCAGGCCGGGGAGCTGTTTTTT
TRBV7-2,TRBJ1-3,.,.,CASRAPGSGNTIYF,TGTGCCAGCAGAGCCCCGGGATCTGGAAACACCATATATTTT
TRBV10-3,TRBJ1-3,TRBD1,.,CAISRQGFSGNTIYF,TGTGCCATCAGCCGACAGGGCTTCTCTGGAAACACCATATATTTT
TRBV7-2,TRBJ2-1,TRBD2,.,CASSSRSAGGLYNEQFF,TGTGCCAGCAGCTCCAGATCGGCGGGGGGGCTCTACAATGAGCAGTTCTTC
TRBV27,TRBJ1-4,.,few,CASSRRNGEKLFF,TGTGCCAGCAGCCGAAGAAACGGCGAAAAACTGTTTTTT
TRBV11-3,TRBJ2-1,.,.,CASSRSYNEQFF,TGTGCCAGCAGCCGTAGTTACAATGAGCAGTTCTTC
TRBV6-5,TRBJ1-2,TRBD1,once,CASSSFQGDYGYTF,TGTGCCAGCAGCTCGTTTCAGGGGGACTATGGCTACACCTTC
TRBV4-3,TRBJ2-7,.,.,CASSQGFPYEQYF,TGCGCCAGCAGCCAAGGCTTTCCTTACGAGCAGTACTTC
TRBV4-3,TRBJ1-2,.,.,CASSHDSSRPSYTF,TGCGCCAGCAGCCATGATAGTTCGAGACCGAGCTACACCTTC
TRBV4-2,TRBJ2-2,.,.,CASSQDGGDRLNTGELFF,TGTGCCAGCAGCCAAGATGGGGGGGACAGATTGAACACCGGGGAGCTGTTTTTT
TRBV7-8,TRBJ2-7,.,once,CASSFNLVTDYEQYF,TGTGCCAGCAGCTTCAACCTGGTTACTGACTACGAGCAGTACTTC
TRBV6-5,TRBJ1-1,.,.,CASSYSLWSEAFF,TGTGCCAGCAGTTACTCCCTTTGGAGTGAAGCTTTCTTT
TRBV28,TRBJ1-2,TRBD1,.,CASSFSKRTGSTYGYTF,TGTGCCAGCAGTTTTTCGAAAAGGACAGGGAGTACCTATGGCTACACCTTC
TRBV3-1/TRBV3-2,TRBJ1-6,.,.,CASSSVPGPLHF,TGTGCCAGCAGCAGCGTCCCCGGGCCCCTCCACTTT
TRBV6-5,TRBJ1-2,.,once,CASVGGNYGYTF,TGTGCCAGCGTGGGGGGTAACTATGGCTACACCTTC
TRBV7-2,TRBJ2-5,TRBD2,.,CASSLALAGAQETQYF,TGTGCCAGCAGCTTAGCCCTAGCGGGGGCCCAAGAGACCCAGTACTTC
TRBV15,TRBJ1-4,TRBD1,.,CATSRDQGQGNEKLFF,TGTGCCACCAGCAGAGATCAAGGACAGGGAAATGAAAAACTGTTTTTT
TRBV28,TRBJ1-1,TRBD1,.,CASSLRGPTEAFF,TGTGCCAGCAGTTTGAGGGGGCCCACTGAAGCTTTCTTT
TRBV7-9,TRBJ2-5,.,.,CASSLSHRQMLQETQYF,TGTGCCAGCAGCCTATCCCATAGACAGATGCTACAAGAGACCCAGTACTTC
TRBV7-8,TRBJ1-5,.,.,CASRGTSNQPQHF,TGTGCCAGCAGGGGGACGAGCAATCAGCCCCAGCATTTT
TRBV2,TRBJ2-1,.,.,CASSVGAGEQFF,TGTGCCAGCTCAGTTGGTGCAGGTGAGCAGTTCTTC
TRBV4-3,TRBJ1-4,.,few,CASSQGSRVSDEKLFF,TGCGCCAGCAGCCAAGGGTCCAGGGTTTCGGATGAAAAACTGTTTTTT